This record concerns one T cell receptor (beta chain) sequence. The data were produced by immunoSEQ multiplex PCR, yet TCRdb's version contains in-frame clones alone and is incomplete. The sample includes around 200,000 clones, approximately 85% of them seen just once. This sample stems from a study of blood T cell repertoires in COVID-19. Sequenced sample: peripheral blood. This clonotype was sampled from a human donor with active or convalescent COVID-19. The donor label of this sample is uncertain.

The CDR3 spells CATSTDQETQYF. The CDR3 DNA follows: TGTGCCACCTCGACAGACCAAGAGACCCAGTACTTC. This chain links TRBV7-2 with TRBJ2-5, with D maybe TRBD1 (5 bases). Germline values: CDR1 SGHTA, CDR2 FQGNSA. CDR3 length: 12 amino acids. V was cut by 10 bases and J by 0 bases, with 9 bases left in between.